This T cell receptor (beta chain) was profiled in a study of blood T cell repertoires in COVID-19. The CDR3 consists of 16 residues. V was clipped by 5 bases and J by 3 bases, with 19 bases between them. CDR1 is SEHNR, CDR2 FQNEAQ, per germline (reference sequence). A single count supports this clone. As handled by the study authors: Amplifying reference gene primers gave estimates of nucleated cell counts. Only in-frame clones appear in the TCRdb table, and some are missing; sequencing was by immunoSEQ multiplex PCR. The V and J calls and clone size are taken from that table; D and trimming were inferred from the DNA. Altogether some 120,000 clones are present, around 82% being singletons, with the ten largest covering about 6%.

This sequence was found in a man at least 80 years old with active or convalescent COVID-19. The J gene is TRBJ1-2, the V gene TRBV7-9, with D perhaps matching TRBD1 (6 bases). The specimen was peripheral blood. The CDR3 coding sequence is TGTGCCAGCAGCCCTACCGGGACAACCTTTGACTATGGCTACACCTTC. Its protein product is CASSPTGTTFDYGYTF.